This T cell receptor beta chain was identified in a study of CD4 T cell repertoires in COVID-19. The memory T cells were sequenced right after ex vivo isolation, without culture. The protocol was immunoSEQ multiplex PCR, while the TCRdb copy is restricted to in-frame clones and leaves out a portion. The sample lists around 23,000 clones, 93% occurring once. The length of the CDR3 is 14 residues. In regard to this clone: Its matching antigen is unknown.

Overall study results and limits: Two or all three memory subsets shared several highly expanded SARS-CoV-2-reactive clonotypes. Some SARS-CoV-2 clonotypes, between 7 and 25%, recurred in SARS-CoV and/or HKU1 cultures.

The sample in question was circulating follicular helper CD4+ T cells (cTfh) from blood, obtained before the COVID-19 pandemic. This sequence was found in a human donor who had COVID-19. The rearrangement links TRBV21-1 to TRBJ1-1. TRBV21-1 is annotated as a pseudogene. The DNA for the CDR3 is TGTGCCAGCAGCAAAGCGCGGGGGGCGACTGAAGCTTTCTTT. Its translation: CASSKARGATEAFF.